These T cell receptor beta chains were read from a single sample in a study of blood T cell repertoires in COVID-19. The repertoire was sequenced with immunoSEQ multiplex PCR; TCRdb's copy has only in-frame clones and lacks some. There are about 130,000 clones in the sample; around 87% occur only once, and approximately 4% lies in the top ten. The sample comprised peripheral blood. The receptor source for this set is a woman aged 55-75 years with acute or convalescent COVID-19. CDR3s include the opening cysteine and the closing phenylalanine or tryptophan. D genes are given only for firm matches. Rows give clone size only sometimes, using once, few, many, or a class for an expanded clone.

cdr3_length j_call clone_size d_call v_call cdr3_aa cdr3_nt
13 TRBJ1-1 . . TRBV19 CASSPQGNTEAFF TGTGCCAGTAGTCCACAGGGGAACACTGAAGCTTTCTTT
13 TRBJ2-1 . TRBD1 TRBV5-8 CASSQTGYNEQFF TGTGCCAGCAGCCAGACAGGGTACAATGAGCAGTTCTTC
15 TRBJ2-5 . TRBD2 TRBV7-2 CASSLVAGSGETQYF TGTGCCAGCAGCTTAGTAGCGGGAAGCGGAGAGACCCAGTACTTC
14 TRBJ1-3 . . TRBV7-9 CAPRTVSSGNTIYF TGTGCCCCCAGGACAGTATCCTCTGGAAACACCATATATTTT
15 TRBJ1-5 . . TRBV6-8 CASTKDRHSNQPQHF TGTGCCAGCACCAAAGACAGACATAGCAATCAGCCCCAGCATTTT
15 TRBJ2-3 . . TRBV21-1 CASSKREGRTDTQYF TGTGCCAGCAGCAAGCGGGAGGGCCGCACAGATACGCAGTATTTT
13 TRBJ1-3 . . TRBV9 CASDEGAGNTIYF TGTGCCAGCGACGAGGGAGCTGGAAACACCATATATTTT
14 TRBJ1-6 . . TRBV10-3 CAISDAGADSPLHF TGTGCCATCAGCGACGCAGGGGCCGATTCACCCCTCCACTTT
15 TRBJ2-7 few TRBD2 TRBV28 CASSFGGRGVYEQYF TGTGCCAGCAGTTTTGGCGGGAGAGGGGTCTACGAGCAGTACTTC
15 TRBJ2-3 . TRBD1 TRBV15 CATSRGGQGTDTQYF TGTGCCACCAGCAGGGGGGGACAGGGGACAGATACGCAGTATTTT
15 TRBJ1-1 once . TRBV19 CASSLNQGMNTEAFF TGTGCCAGTAGTCTAAACCAGGGAATGAACACTGAAGCTTTCTTT
13 TRBJ2-1 once . TRBV12-3/TRBV12-4 CASSADSYNEQFF TGTGCCAGCAGTGCGGACTCCTACAATGAGCAGTTCTTC
14 TRBJ2-1 . TRBD1 TRBV5-4 CASRGTGGYNEQFF TGTGCCAGCAGGGGGACAGGGGGCTACAATGAGCAGTTCTTC
15 TRBJ1-1 . TRBD1 TRBV3-1/TRBV3-2 CASRRLTGTTTEAFF TGTGCCAGCAGGCGACTGACAGGGACGACGACTGAAGCTTTCTTT
10 TRBJ1-2 . . TRBV20-1 CSAAGYGYTF TGCAGTGCTGCAGGGTATGGCTACACCTTC
18 TRBJ2-7 . . TRBV18 CASSPRTGAGFSGYEQYF TGTGCCAGCTCACCCCGAACAGGGGCCGGGTTTAGCGGCTACGAGCAGTACTTC
15 TRBJ2-3 once . TRBV28 CASSSPDTYTDTQYF TGTGCCAGCAGTTCCCCGGACACTTACACAGATACGCAGTATTTT
13 TRBJ1-1 . . TRBV3-1/TRBV3-2 CASRAGRGTEAFF TGTGCCAGCCGCGCTGGGAGGGGCACTGAAGCTTTCTTT
14 TRBJ1-1 . . TRBV15 CATSRNTENTEAFF TGTGCCACCAGCAGAAACACAGAAAACACTGAAGCTTTCTTT
16 TRBJ1-3 . TRBD1 TRBV4-1 CASSQAGQNSGNTIYF TGCGCCAGCAGCCAGGCGGGACAGAACTCTGGAAACACCATATATTTT
13 TRBJ2-6 . . TRBV2 CASRSSGANVLTF TGTGCCAGCAGGAGCTCTGGGGCCAACGTCTTGACTTTC
15 TRBJ2-5 once . TRBV5-4 CASSHLAVTQETQYF TGTGCCAGCAGCCACTTAGCGGTAACCCAAGAGACCCAGTACTTC
14 TRBJ2-2 . TRBD2 TRBV7-9 CASSTGLDTGELFF TGTGCCAGCAGCACGGGACTAGACACCGGGGAGCTGTTTTTT
14 TRBJ2-2 . . TRBV18 CASSPAGDTGELFF TGTGCCAGCTCACCAGCAGGGGACACCGGGGAGCTGTTTTTT
14 TRBJ1-1 . . TRBV5-4 CASSSPGQNTEAFF TGTGCCAGCAGCTCTCCGGGACAGAACACTGAAGCTTTCTTT
17 TRBJ2-5 . . TRBV30 CAWSQSSGLRVWETQYF TGTGCCTGGAGTCAGTCCTCGGGACTTCGAGTTTGGGAGACCCAGTACTTC
13 TRBJ2-2 . . TRBV19 CASSMSGTGELFF TGTGCCAGTAGTATGAGTGGCACCGGGGAGCTGTTTTTT
14 TRBJ1-6 . . TRBV24-1 CATSSGGLNSPLHF TGTGCCACCAGCTCCGGGGGATTGAATTCACCCCTCCACTTT
13 TRBJ1-5 . . TRBV30 CAWNEVPNQPQHF TGTGCGTGGAACGAGGTCCCCAATCAGCCCCAGCATTTT